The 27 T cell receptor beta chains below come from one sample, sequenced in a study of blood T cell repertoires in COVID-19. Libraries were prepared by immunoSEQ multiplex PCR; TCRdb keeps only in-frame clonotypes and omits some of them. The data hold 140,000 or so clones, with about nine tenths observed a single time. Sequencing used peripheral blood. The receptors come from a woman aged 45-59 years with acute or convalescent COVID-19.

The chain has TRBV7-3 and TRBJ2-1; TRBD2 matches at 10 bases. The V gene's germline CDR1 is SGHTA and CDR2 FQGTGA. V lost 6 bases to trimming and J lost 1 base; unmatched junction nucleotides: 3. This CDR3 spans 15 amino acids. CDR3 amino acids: CASRFSGGSYNEQFF. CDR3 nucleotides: TGTGCCAGCAGGTTTAGCGGGGGGTCCTACAATGAGCAGTTCTTC. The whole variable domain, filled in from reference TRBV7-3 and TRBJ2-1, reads GAGVSQTPSNKVTEKGKYVELRCDPISGHTALYWYRQSLGQGPEFLIYFQGTGAADDSGLPNDRFFAVRPEGSVSTLKIQRTERGDSAVYLCASRFSGGSYNEQFFGPGTRLTVL.

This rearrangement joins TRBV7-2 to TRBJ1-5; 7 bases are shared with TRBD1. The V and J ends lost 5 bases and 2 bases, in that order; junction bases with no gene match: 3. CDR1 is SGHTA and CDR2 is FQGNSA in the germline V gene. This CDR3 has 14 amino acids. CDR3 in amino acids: CASSLTGGNQPQHF. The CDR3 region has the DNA TGTGCCAGCAGCCTCACAGGGGGCAATCAGCCCCAGCATTTT.

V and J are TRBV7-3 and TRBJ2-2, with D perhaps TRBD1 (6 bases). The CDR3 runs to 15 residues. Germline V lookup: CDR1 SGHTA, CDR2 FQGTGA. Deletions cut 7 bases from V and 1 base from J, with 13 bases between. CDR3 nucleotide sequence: TGTGCCAGCACCGGAAGGGGGTTGAACACCGGGGAGCTGTTTTTT. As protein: CASTGRGLNTGELFF.

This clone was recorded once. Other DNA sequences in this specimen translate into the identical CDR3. CDR3 in DNA: TGTGCCAGCAGCTTGGACAGGGGCTATGGCTACACCTTC. Its protein is CASSLDRGYGYTF. The V and J genes are TRBV5-4 and TRBJ1-2; TRBD1 matches 7 bases. The length of the CDR3 is 13 residues. Germline CDR1 and CDR2: SGHNT and YYREEE (reference sequence). V was pared by 0 bases and J by 4 bases, with 0 bases of the junction left unmatched.

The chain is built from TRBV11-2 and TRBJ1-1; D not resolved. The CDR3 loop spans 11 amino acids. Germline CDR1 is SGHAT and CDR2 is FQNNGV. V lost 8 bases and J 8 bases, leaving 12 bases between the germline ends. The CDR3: CASGGLREAFF. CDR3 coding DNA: TGTGCCAGCGGAGGGCTGAGGGAAGCTTTCTTT.

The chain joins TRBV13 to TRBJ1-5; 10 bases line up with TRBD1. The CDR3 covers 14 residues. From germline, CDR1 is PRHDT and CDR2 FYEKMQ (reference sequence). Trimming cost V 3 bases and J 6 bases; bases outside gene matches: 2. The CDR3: CASSLGTGVQPQHF. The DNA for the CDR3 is TGTGCCAGCAGCTTGGGGACAGGGGTTCAGCCCCAGCATTTT.

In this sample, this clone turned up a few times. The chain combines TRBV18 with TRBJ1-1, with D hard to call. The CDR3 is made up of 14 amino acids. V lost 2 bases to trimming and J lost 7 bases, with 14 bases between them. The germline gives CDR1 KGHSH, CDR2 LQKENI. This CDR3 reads CASSPEGHTLEAFF. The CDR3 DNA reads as TGTGCCAGCTCACCAGAGGGTCACACACTTGAAGCTTTCTTT.

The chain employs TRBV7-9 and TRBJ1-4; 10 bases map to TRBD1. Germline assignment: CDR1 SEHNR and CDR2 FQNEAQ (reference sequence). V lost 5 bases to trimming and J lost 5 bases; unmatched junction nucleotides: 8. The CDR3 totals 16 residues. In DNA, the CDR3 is TGTGCCAGCAGCCCCCACGACAGGGGGCTGAATGAAAAACTGTTTTTT. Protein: CASSPHDRGLNEKLFF.

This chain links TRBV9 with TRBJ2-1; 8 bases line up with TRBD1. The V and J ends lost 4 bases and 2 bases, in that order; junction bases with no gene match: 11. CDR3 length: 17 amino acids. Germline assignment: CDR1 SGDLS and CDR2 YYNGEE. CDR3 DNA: TGTGCCAGCAGCCCGAACCCCGGGACAGGACCCTACAATGAGCAGTTCTTC. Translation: CASSPNPGTGPYNEQFF.

CDR3 in amino acids: CATSRIQRERELFF. CDR3 nucleotide sequence: TGTGCCACCAGCAGAATCCAGCGGGAGCGGGAGCTGTTTTTT. The chain employs TRBV15 and TRBJ2-2, with 8 bases aligning to TRBD2. Germline V gene lookup returns CDR1 LNHNV and CDR2 YYDKDF (reference sequence). CDR3 length equals 14 residues. J was trimmed by 9 bases and V by 2 bases; bases with no gene match: 5. Complete variable domain (other parts from reference TRBV15 and TRBJ2-2): DAMVIQNPRYQVTQFGKPVTLSCSQTLNHNVMYWYQQKSSQAPKLLFHYYDKDFNNEADTPDNFQSRRPNTSFCFLDIRSPGLGDTAMYLCATSRIQRERELFFGEGSRLTVL.

CDR3 nucleotide sequence: TGTGCCAGCAGCTTCGGGGGGACCTACGAGCAGTACTTC. Protein: CASSFGGTYEQYF. The chain uses TRBV7-9 and TRBJ2-7; TRBD2 agrees at 7 bases. This CDR3 is built from 13 residues. Losses at the gene ends were 3 bases for V and 2 bases for J; bases not matched to a gene: 1. The germline V gene has CDR1 SEHNR and CDR2 FQNEAQ (reference sequence). The full variable domain, completed using reference TRBV7-9 and TRBJ2-7, is DTGVSQNPRHKITKRGQNVTFRCDPISEHNRLYWYRQTLGQGPEFLTYFQNEAQLEKSRLLSDRFSAERPKGSFSTLEIQRTEQGDSAMYLCASSFGGTYEQYFGPGTRLTVT.

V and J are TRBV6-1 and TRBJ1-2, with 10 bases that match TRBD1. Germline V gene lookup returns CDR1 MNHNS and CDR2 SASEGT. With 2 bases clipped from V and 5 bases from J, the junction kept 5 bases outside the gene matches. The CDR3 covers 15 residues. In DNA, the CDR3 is TGTGCCAGCAGTGAAAGACAGGGGGCGAGGTATGGCTACACCTTC. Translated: CASSERQGARYGYTF.

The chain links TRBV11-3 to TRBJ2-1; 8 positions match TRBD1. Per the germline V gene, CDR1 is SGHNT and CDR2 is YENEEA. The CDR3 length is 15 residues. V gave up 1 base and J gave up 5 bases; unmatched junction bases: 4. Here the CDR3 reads CASSLGQGAHNEQFF. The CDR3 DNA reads TGTGCCAGCAGCTTAGGCCAGGGGGCCCACAATGAGCAGTTCTTC.

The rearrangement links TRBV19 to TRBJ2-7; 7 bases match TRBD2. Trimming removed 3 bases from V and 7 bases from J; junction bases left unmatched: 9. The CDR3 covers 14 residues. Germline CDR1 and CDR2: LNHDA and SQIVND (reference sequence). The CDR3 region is CASSIGGFEGEQYF. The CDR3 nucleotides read TGTGCCAGTAGTATCGGGGGGTTCGAGGGGGAGCAGTACTTC.

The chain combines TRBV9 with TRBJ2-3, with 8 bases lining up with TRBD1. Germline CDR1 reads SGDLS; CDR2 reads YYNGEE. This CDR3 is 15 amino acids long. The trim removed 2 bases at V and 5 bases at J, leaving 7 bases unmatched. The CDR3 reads CASSVDDRGQDTQYF. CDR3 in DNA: TGTGCCAGCAGCGTTGACGACAGGGGACAAGATACGCAGTATTTT.

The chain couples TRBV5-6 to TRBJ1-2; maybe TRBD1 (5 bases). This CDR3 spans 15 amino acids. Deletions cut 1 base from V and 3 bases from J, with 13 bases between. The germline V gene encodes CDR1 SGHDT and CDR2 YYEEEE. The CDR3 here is CASSLSLGRDYGYTF. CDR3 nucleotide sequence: TGTGCCAGCAGCTTGTCTCTTGGCAGGGACTATGGCTACACCTTC.

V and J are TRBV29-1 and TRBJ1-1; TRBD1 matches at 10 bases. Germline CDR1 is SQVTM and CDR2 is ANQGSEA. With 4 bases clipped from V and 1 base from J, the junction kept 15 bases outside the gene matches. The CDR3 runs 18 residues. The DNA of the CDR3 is TGCAGCGTTGCTTATGTGACCCGACAGGGGGCGACGAACACTGAAGCTTTCTTT. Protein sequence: CSVAYVTRQGATNTEAFF.

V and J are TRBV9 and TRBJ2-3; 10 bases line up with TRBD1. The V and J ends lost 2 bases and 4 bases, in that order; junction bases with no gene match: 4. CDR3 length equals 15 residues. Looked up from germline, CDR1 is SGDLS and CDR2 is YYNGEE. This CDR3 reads CASSVMTGGSDTQYF. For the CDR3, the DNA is TGTGCCAGCAGCGTGATGACAGGGGGCTCAGATACGCAGTATTTT.

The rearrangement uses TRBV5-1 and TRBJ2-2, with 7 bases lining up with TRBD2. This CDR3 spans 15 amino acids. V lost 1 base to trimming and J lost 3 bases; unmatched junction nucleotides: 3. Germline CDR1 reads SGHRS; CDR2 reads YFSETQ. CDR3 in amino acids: CASSLSSGDTGELFF. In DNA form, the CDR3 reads TGCGCCAGCAGCTTGTCCAGCGGGGACACCGGGGAGCTGTTTTTT. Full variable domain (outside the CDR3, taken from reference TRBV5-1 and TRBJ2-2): KAGVTQTPRYLIKTRGQQVTLSCSPISGHRSVSWYQQTPGQGLQFLFEYFSETQRNKGNFPGRFSGRQFSNSRSEMNVSTLELGDSALYLCASSLSSGDTGELFFGEGSRLTVL.

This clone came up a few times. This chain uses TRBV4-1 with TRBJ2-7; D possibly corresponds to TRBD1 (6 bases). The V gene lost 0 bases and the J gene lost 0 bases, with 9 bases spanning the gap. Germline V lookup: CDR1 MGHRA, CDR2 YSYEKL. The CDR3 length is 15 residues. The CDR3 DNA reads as TGCGCCAGCAGCCAAGAGGGACAAAGCTCCTACGAGCAGTACTTC. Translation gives CASSQEGQSSYEQYF.

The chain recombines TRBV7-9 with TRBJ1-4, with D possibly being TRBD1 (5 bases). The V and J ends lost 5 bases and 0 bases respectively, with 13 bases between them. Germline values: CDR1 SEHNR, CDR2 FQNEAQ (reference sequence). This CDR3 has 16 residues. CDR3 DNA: TGTGCCAGCAGCCTCCCCCAGGGTGCAACTAATGAAAAACTGTTTTTT. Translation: CASSLPQGATNEKLFF.

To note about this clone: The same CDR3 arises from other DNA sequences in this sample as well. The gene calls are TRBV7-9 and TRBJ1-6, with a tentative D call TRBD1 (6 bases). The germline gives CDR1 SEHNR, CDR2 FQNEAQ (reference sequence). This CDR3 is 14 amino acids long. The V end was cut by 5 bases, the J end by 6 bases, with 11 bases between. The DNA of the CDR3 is TGTGCCAGCAGCCCACAAGGGGGTAATTCACCCCTCCACTTT. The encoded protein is CASSPQGGNSPLHF.

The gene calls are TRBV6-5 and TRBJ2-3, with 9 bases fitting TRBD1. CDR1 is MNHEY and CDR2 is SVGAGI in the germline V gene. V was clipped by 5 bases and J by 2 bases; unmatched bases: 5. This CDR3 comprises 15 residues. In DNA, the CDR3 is TGTGCCAGCAGTACCGGGACAGGGTCCACAGATACGCAGTATTTT. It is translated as CASSTGTGSTDTQYF.

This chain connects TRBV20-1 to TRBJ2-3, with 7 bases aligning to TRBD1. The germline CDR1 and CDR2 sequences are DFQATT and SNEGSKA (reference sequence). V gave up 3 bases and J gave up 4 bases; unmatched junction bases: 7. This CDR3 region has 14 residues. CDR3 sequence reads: CSASVGQGADTQYF. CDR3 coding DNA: TGCAGTGCTAGTGTGGGCCAGGGGGCAGATACGCAGTATTTT.

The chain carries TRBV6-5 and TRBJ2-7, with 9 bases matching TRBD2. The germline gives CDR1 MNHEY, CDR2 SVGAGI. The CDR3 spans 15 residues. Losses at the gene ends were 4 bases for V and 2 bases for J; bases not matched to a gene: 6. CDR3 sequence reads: CASSFIAGAAYEQYF. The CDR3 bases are TGTGCCAGCAGTTTCATAGCGGGAGCCGCCTACGAGCAGTACTTC.

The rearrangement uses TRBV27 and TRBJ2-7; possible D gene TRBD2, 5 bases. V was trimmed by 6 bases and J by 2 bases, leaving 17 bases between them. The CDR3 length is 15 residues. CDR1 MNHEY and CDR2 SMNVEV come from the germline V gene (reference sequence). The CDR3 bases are TGTGCCAGCAGAGGCGACTATCAAAACCCCTACGAGCAGTACTTC. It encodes CASRGDYQNPYEQYF.

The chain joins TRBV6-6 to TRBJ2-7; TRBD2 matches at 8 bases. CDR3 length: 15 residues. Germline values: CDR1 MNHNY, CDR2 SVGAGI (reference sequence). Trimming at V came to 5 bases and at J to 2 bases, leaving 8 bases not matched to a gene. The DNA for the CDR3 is TGTGCCAGCAGTACTACGGGGGGGCGGACCTACGAGCAGTACTTC. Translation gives CASSTTGGRTYEQYF.